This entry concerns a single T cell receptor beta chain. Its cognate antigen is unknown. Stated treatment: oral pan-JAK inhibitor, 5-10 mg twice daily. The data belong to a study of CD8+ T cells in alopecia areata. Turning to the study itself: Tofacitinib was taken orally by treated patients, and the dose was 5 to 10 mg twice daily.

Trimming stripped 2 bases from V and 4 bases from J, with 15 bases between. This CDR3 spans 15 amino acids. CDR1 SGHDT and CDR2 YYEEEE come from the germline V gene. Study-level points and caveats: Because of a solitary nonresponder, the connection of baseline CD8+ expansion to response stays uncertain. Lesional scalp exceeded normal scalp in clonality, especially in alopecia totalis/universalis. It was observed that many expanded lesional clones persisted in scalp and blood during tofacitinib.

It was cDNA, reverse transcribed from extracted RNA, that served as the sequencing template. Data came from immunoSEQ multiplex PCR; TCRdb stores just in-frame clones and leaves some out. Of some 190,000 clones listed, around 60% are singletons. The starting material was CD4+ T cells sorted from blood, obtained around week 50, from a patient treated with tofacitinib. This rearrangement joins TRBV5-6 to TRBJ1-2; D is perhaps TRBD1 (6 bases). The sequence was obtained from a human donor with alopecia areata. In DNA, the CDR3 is TGTGCCAGCAGCTTCTGGACAGCCCGGACCTATGGCTACACCTTC. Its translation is CASSFWTARTYGYTF.